This T cell receptor beta chain was captured by sequencing in a study of blood T cell repertoires in COVID-19. The protocol was immunoSEQ multiplex PCR, while the TCRdb copy is restricted to in-frame clones and leaves out a portion. The repertoire consists of some 80,000 clones, with roughly nine tenths occurring once and the leading ten covering just over 2.5%. Seattle patients were enrolled while actively infected and followed longitudinally. This receptor was obtained from a man in his fifties with COVID-19, enrolled during active disease. Specimen: peripheral blood.

The DNA for the CDR3 is TGTGCCAGCAGCCTTCGGACTAGCGGGAGTTTGATGTCCTACAATGAGCAGTTCTTC. Protein: CASSLRTSGSLMSYNEQFF. The genes are TRBV7-2 and TRBJ2-1; 13 bases agree with TRBD2. Germline assignment: CDR1 SGHTA and CDR2 FQGNSA. CDR3 length equals 19 residues. V lost 5 bases, J lost 1 base, and 11 bases stayed unmatched.